This T cell receptor (beta chain) was sequenced in a study of Ad26.COV2.S vaccination and SARS-CoV-2 variants. Study-level findings and limits: Breadth measured for non-spike TCRs was similar across vaccine and placebo recipients. Those who received the vaccine showed greater spike-specific TCR breadth than those given placebo.

Produced via immunoSEQ multiplex PCR; TCRdb's table is partial and in-frame only. The table includes nearly 400,000 clones, over 75% detected once. In regard to this clone: Its cognate antigen is unknown.

Treatment specified: some 20 received Ad26.COV2.S at low or high dose, single or two shots; several received placebo; per-sample allocation not given. Following the first vaccine or placebo injection, samples were taken on day 63. In the vaccine, an Ad26 vector expressed the SARS-CoV-2 spike of the Wuhan strain. The material sequenced was peripheral blood, taken in a trial of Ad26.COV2.S vaccine versus placebo. This TCR came from a person between 18 and 65 years old who received the Ad26.COV2.S COVID-19 vaccine or a placebo.

The CDR3 DNA sequence: TGTGCCAGCAGTTACTCGCCAGGGGACACTGAAGCTTTCTTT. This gives the protein CASSYSPGDTEAFF. This chain links TRBV6-5 with TRBJ1-1, with D maybe TRBD1 (6 bases). The CDR3 consists of 14 residues. From germline, CDR1 is MNHEY and CDR2 SVGAGI. Trimming shortened V by 0 bases and J by 3 bases, and 8 bases separated the two germline ends.